The 23 T cell receptor beta chains below come from one sample, sequenced in a study of beta chain features in type 1 diabetes. As every portion of the isolated RNA was reverse transcribed, the sequencing read expressed TCRB transcripts. Generated by immunoSEQ multiplex PCR, the TCRdb table keeps only in-frame clones and is missing some. The sample records about 180,000 clones, about 13% being singletons. The sample comprised central memory CD4+ T cells from blood. The source is a woman in her late teens or twenties in good health.

The genes are TRBV5-4 and TRBJ2-3, with 11 bases that match TRBD1. Germline-derived CDR1 and CDR2 are SGHNT and YYREEE (reference sequence). The CDR3 has 12 amino acids. V dropped 4 bases and J dropped 10; count of bases not matched to a gene: 2. CDR3 residues: CASSEDRGPQYF. In DNA form, the CDR3 reads TGTGCCAGCAGCGAGGACAGGGGGCCGCAGTATTTT.

J is TRBJ2-1 and V is TRBV11-1; TRBD1 is a possible D gene (7 bases). CDR3 size: 15 residues. Trimming removed 4 bases at V and 6 bases at J, with 16 bases between. Looked up from germline, CDR1 is SGHAT and CDR2 is FQDESV (reference sequence). The DNA of the CDR3 is TGTGCCAGCAGCTCCCAACAGGGGCGGGGCAATGAGCAGTTCTTC. Residues: CASSSQQGRGNEQFF.

J is TRBJ2-7 and V is TRBV18; 9 bases fit TRBD2. CDR1 KGHSH and CDR2 LQKENI come from the germline V gene. Germline trimming cut 8 bases from V and 5 bases from J; bases unmatched to any gene: 16. This CDR3 has 16 residues. This chain's CDR3 is CASATRGTGTSHEQYF. The CDR3 nucleotides are TGTGCCAGCGCCACACGGGGGACCGGGACTAGCCACGAGCAGTACTTC.

The genes are TRBV6-5 and TRBJ1-2; D remains ambiguous. V was trimmed by 4 bases and J by 0 bases, leaving 12 bases between them. Germline V gene lookup returns CDR1 MNHEY and CDR2 SVGAGI. The CDR3 covers 15 residues. CDR3 in amino acids: CASSSPGRTNYGYTF. The CDR3 nucleotides are TGTGCCAGCAGTTCCCCTGGCAGAACTAACTATGGCTACACCTTC.

This clone has more than one count but fewer than ten. In nucleotides, the CDR3 is TGTGCCAGCAGCTCGCGGACAGGGGCCACAGATACGCAGTATTTT. It specifies CASSSRTGATDTQYF. The chain links TRBV7-9 to TRBJ2-3, with 9 bases fitting TRBD1. CDR3 length: 15 amino acids. V was pared by 4 bases and J by 2 bases, with 4 bases of the junction left unmatched. Germline lookup yields CDR1 SEHNR and CDR2 FQNEAQ (reference sequence). Complete variable domain (other parts from reference TRBV7-9 and TRBJ2-3): DTGVSQNPRHKITKRGQNVTFRCDPISEHNRLYWYRQTLGQGPEFLTYFQNEAQLEKSRLLSDRFSAERPKGSFSTLEIQRTEQGDSAMYLCASSSRTGATDTQYFGPGTRLTVL.

This clone was seen a few times. This chain joins TRBV6-1 and TRBJ2-7, with 10 bases identical to TRBD1. Germline lookup yields CDR1 MNHNS and CDR2 SASEGT. The CDR3 has 14 residues. Germline trimming cut 5 bases from V and 3 bases from J; bases unmatched to any gene: 4. The DNA of the CDR3 is TGTGCCAGCAGTAGGGGGACAGGGGTCTACGAGCAGTACTTC. Encoded protein: CASSRGTGVYEQYF.

The V call is TRBV6-1, the J call TRBJ2-1; the match to TRBD2 covers 10 bases. Germline V gene data show CDR1 as MNHNS and CDR2 as SASEGT. J lost 3 bases, V lost 6 bases, and 5 bases had no gene match. This CDR3 spans 15 amino acids. The CDR3 is CASRPSGSVYNEQFF. CDR3 DNA sequence: TGTGCCAGCAGACCTAGCGGGAGTGTCTACAATGAGCAGTTCTTC.

The rearrangement links TRBV18 to TRBJ2-1; 7 nucleotides agree with TRBD2. Germline V gene data show CDR1 as KGHSH and CDR2 as LQKENI. V lost 2 bases and J lost 7; bases outside the gene matches: 11. The CDR3 has 16 residues. CDR3 in amino acids: CASSPALQAGNNEQFF. The DNA of the CDR3 is TGTGCCAGCTCACCAGCTTTACAAGCGGGAAATAATGAGCAGTTCTTC. Using reference TRBV18 and TRBJ2-1 for the parts outside the CDR3, the full variable domain is NAGVMQNPRHLVRRRGQEARLRCSPMKGHSHVYWYRQLPEEGLKFMVYLQKENIIDESGMPKERFSAEFPKEGPSILRIQQVVRGDSAAYFCASSPALQAGNNEQFFGPGTRLTVL.

This clone turned up a few times. The genes are TRBV25-1 and TRBJ2-1; 8 bases align to TRBD2. There are 13 residues in the CDR3. From germline, CDR1 is MGHDK and CDR2 SYGVNS. The J segment lost 4 bases and the V segment lost 9 bases, leaving 5 bases of the junction unmatched. The CDR3 bases are TGTGCCAGTAAATTAGCGGGGTACAATGAGCAGTTCTTC. As protein: CASKLAGYNEQFF.

The V gene is TRBV19, the J gene TRBJ1-1; D uncertain. CDR1 and CDR2 from the germline V gene are LNHDA and SQIVND (reference sequence). V gave up 5 bases and J gave up 4 bases, with 14 bases separating them. The CDR3 contains 14 residues. CDR3 in DNA: TGTGCCAGTAGTCTATCAGTTCGGGGCACTGAAGCTTTCTTT. The encoded protein is CASSLSVRGTEAFF.

V usage is TRBV29-1 and J usage is TRBJ2-1; 8 positions agree with TRBD1. V lost 2 bases to trimming and J lost 7 bases; unmatched junction nucleotides: 7. This CDR3 contains 14 residues. Germline CDR1 and CDR2: SQVTM and ANQGSEA. CDR3 region: CSVELRQGKNEQFF. The DNA for the CDR3 is TGCAGCGTTGAACTTAGACAGGGGAAGAATGAGCAGTTCTTC.

The chain joins TRBV5-6 to TRBJ1-1; 7 bases are a match to TRBD1. The germline V gene has CDR1 SGHDT and CDR2 YYEEEE. The V gene end was trimmed by 0 bases and the J gene end by 2 bases; junction bases not matched to a gene: 1. The CDR3 spans 14 residues. This chain's CDR3 is CASSLAGGNTEAFF. The CDR3 coding sequence is TGTGCCAGCAGCTTGGCAGGGGGAAACACTGAAGCTTTCTTT.

In this sample, this clone turned up a few times. The rearrangement links TRBV30 to TRBJ1-1; D gene ambiguous. The CDR3 runs 13 residues. The V end lost 7 bases, the J end lost 1 base, and 13 bases lay between the germline ends. Germline lookup yields CDR1 GTSNPN and CDR2 SVGIG (reference sequence). The CDR3, as DNA: TGTGCCTCCTCACTCTCAAAGAACACTGAAGCTTTCTTT. As protein: CASSLSKNTEAFF.

In its sample, this clone was seen a few times. The V call is TRBV5-4, the J call TRBJ2-3, with 8 bases that match TRBD2. CDR3 length: 16 amino acids. V trimming: 4 bases; J trimming: 3 bases; junction bases outside the gene matches: 10. Germline V gene sequence: CDR1 SGHNT, CDR2 YYREEE (reference sequence). Here the CDR3 reads CASSRRVAGGTDTQYF. CDR3 nucleotides: TGTGCCAGCAGCCGGCGGGTGGCGGGAGGTACAGATACGCAGTATTTT.

CDR3 in amino acids: CASSQDQAKNYGYTF. The CDR3 DNA follows: TGCGCCAGCAGCCAAGATCAAGCGAAAAACTATGGCTACACCTTC. The chain recombines TRBV4-1 with TRBJ1-2, with unresolved D. The germline V gene has CDR1 MGHRA and CDR2 YSYEKL. The CDR3 contains 15 residues. Trimming shortened V by 0 bases and J by 2 bases, and 10 bases separated the two germline ends.

This clone was seen a few times. The V gene is TRBV11-2, the J gene TRBJ2-1, with TRBD2 matching over 10 bases. The CDR3 length is 16 residues. With 5 bases clipped from V and 8 bases from J, the junction kept 12 bases outside the gene matches. The germline V gene has CDR1 SGHAT and CDR2 FQNNGV. This CDR3 reads CASSRGTSVNGDEQFF. The CDR3 region has the DNA TGTGCCAGCAGCCGGGGGACTAGCGTAAACGGCGATGAGCAGTTCTTC.

The DNA for the CDR3 is TGTGCCAGCAGCGTAGGAGGCAGCGGGAGGTTCGCAGATACGCAGTATTTT. This translates into CASSVGGSGRFADTQYF. The genes are TRBV9 and TRBJ2-3; TRBD2 matches at 9 bases. This CDR3 region has 17 residues. V was pared by 0 bases and J by 4 bases, with 9 bases of the junction left unmatched. The germline CDR1 and CDR2 sequences are SGDLS and YYNGEE.

This clone has only a few counts. The CDR3 DNA sequence: TGTGCCAGTAGTATAACCGGGGGGAAGGCTGAAGCTTTCTTT. It is translated as CASSITGGKAEAFF. The chain recombines TRBV19 with TRBJ1-1; D possibly corresponds to TRBD1 (5 bases). Germline V gives CDR1 LNHDA, CDR2 SQIVND (reference sequence). CDR3 length: 14 amino acids. The V and J ends lost 2 bases and 6 bases respectively, with 13 bases between them.

This clone was seen only a few times. V gene TRBV28 combines with J gene TRBJ2-7; 9 bases are shared with TRBD1. The CDR3 sequence is 14 residues long. CDR1 is MDHEN and CDR2 is SYDVKM in the germline V gene. With 6 bases clipped from V and 4 bases from J, the junction kept 7 bases outside the gene matches. CDR3 DNA: TGTGCCAGCAGCCAGGGACAGGGTATGTACGAGCAGTACTTC. Its translation is CASSQGQGMYEQYF.

The V gene is TRBV2, the J gene TRBJ2-5, with 7 nucleotides matching TRBD2. Germline V gene data show CDR1 as SNHLY and CDR2 as FYNNEI. The CDR3 covers 12 residues. V trimming: 4 bases; J trimming: 5 bases; junction bases outside the gene matches: 1. The CDR3 coding sequence is TGTGCCAGCAGTGGGACTAGGGAGACCCAGTACTTC. Translating gives CASSGTRETQYF.

This clone was seen a handful of times. The chain uses TRBV7-2 and TRBJ2-6, with 7 positions matching TRBD1. Germline CDR1 and CDR2: SGHTA and FQGNSA. The CDR3 extends over 19 amino acids. The V gene end was trimmed by 5 bases and the J gene end by 1 base; junction bases not matched to a gene: 14. The CDR3 region is CASSARTGKAESGANVLTF. The CDR3 DNA reads as TGTGCCAGCAGCGCTAGGACAGGCAAGGCGGAATCTGGGGCCAACGTCCTGACTTTC. The variable domain in full, completed from reference TRBV7-2 and TRBJ2-6, reads GAGVSQSPSNKVTEKGKDVELRCDPISGHTALYWYRQSLGQGLEFLIYFQGNSAPDKSGLPSDRFSAERTGGSVSTLTIQRTQQEDSAVYLCASSARTGKAESGANVLTFGAGSRLTVL.

In its sample, this clone was seen a few times. J is TRBJ1-5 and V is TRBV27; 9 bases fit TRBD1. V dropped 5 bases and J dropped 7; count of bases not matched to a gene: 9. Germline V gene sequence: CDR1 MNHEY, CDR2 SMNVEV (reference sequence). The CDR3 covers 15 residues. The CDR3 nucleotides read TGTGCCAGCAGTGCAAGGACAGGGGTCTGGCAGCCCCAGCATTTT. Its protein product is CASSARTGVWQPQHF.

The chain is built from TRBV16 and TRBJ1-1, with D possibly being TRBD1 (6 bases). CDR3 size: 14 residues. Germline lookup yields CDR1 KGHSY and CDR2 FQNENV. Trimming removed 5 bases at V and 2 bases at J, with 12 bases between. The DNA of the CDR3 is TGTGCCAGCAGCAGGGACACCTCCAACACTGAAGCTTTCTTT. Residues: CASSRDTSNTEAFF.